The 5 T cell receptor beta chains below come from one sample, sequenced in a study of human T cells and chemical hapten exposure (dated by TCRdb to the early 2020s). The library was prepared using RACE. The sample was run on a NextSeq 500. The public reads were quality trimmed at Q25 with fastp and then assembled into clones with MiXCR by TCRdb, keeping productive beta chains. Identical CDR3 protein sequences are pooled into one entry, listed with their most common genes and DNA. This sample lists fewer than 100,000 distinct CDR3 sequences; roughly 12% were detected once. Approximately 2.1% of the sample comes from the top ten. The time point label of this sample denotes: patch test 1, 2 weeks after DPC sensitization. The treatment or condition label of this sample denotes: therapeutic diphenylcyclopropenone sensitization with weekly scalp DPC. The sequenced sample was whole blood, obtained in connection with sensitization to the hapten diphenylcyclopropenone (DPC). Every receptor here comes from a woman between 35 and 50 years old with alopecia areata. Some clones in this sample may be carry-over from other donors' samples.

There are many counts of this clonotype. This rearrangement joins TRBV6-2 or TRBV6-3 to TRBJ2-3; 7 bases are a match to TRBD1. The CDR3 runs to 15 residues. V trimming: 6 bases; J trimming: 2 bases; junction bases outside the gene matches: 8. CDR1 MNHEY and CDR2 SVGEGT come from the germline V gene. CDR3 DNA sequence: TGTGCCAGCAGGCATAACAGGGGCGTCACAGATACGCAGTATTTT. Translated: CASRHNRGVTDTQYF.

This sequence joins TRBV19 and TRBJ1-1, with no clear D. The CDR3 is 14 residues long. With 3 bases removed from V and 0 bases from J, the gap between germline ends came to 8 bases. CDR1 is LNHDA and CDR2 is SQIVND in the germline V gene (reference sequence). The CDR3, as DNA: TGTGCCAGTAGTATCGGGTTACTGAACACTGAAGCTTTCTTT. Translating it yields CASSIGLLNTEAFF.

The chain combines TRBV5-1 with TRBJ1-1, with a weak D call TRBD1 (5 bases). Germline V lookup: CDR1 SGHRS, CDR2 YFSETQ. V lost 3 bases, J lost 1 base, and 13 bases lay in between. The CDR3 is 15 amino acids. CDR3 DNA sequence: TGCGCCAGCAGCTGGGGCCACACAACGAACACTGAAGCTTTCTTT. It is translated as CASSWGHTTNTEAFF.

This clonotype was seen many times. The chain joins TRBV4-1 to TRBJ2-4; a weak D match, TRBD2 (5 bases). V dropped 2 bases and J dropped 0 bases, with 11 bases sitting between them. This CDR3 contains 16 residues. Germline CDR1 MGHRA, CDR2 YSYEKL. DNA for the CDR3: TGCGCCAGCAGCCAAAACCGGGAACTAGCCAAAAACATTCAGTACTTC. Protein sequence: CASSQNRELAKNIQYF.

The rearrangement links TRBV6-5 to TRBJ1-1; the D gene is possibly TRBD1 (5 bases). The CDR3 has 15 amino acids. The V end lost 0 bases, the J end lost 3 bases, and 11 bases lay between the germline ends. Germline V gene sequence: CDR1 MNHEY, CDR2 SVGAGI. The CDR3 is CASSYSITGDTEAFF. CDR3 DNA sequence: TGTGCCAGCAGTTACTCGATTACAGGCGACACTGAAGCTTTCTTT.